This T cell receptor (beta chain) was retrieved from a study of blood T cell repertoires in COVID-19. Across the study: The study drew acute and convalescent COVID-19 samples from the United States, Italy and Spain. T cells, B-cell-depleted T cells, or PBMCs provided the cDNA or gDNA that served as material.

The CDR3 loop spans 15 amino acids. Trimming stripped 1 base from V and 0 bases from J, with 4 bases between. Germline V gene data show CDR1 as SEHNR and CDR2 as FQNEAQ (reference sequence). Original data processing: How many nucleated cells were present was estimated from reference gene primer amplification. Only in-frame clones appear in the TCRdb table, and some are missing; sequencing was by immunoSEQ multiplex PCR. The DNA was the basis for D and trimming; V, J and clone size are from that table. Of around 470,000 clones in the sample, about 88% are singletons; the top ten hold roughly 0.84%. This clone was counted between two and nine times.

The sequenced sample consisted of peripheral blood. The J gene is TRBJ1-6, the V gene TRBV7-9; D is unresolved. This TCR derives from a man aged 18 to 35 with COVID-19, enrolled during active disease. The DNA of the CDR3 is TGTGCCAGCAGCTTAGTGAGCTCCTATAATTCACCCCTCCACTTT. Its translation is CASSLVSSYNSPLHF. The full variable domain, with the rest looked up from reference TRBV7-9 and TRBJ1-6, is DTGVSQNPRHKITKRGQNVTFRCDPISEHNRLYWYRQTLGQGPEFLTYFQNEAQLEKSRLLSDRFSAERPKGSFSTLEIQRTEQGDSAMYLCASSLVSSYNSPLHFGNGTRLTVT.